The 18 T cell receptor beta chains below all came from one sample that was sequenced in a study of response to subunit inactivated influenza vaccine. A single record per CDR3 protein comes from TCRdb applying MiXCR to the RT-PCR reads. The sample records approximately 570,000 distinct CDR3 sequences, approximately 7.6% being singletons. Sequencing was performed on PBMCs from blood, taken about 23 months after vaccination. The origin of the receptors is a man between 50 and 75 years old who received an inactivated influenza vaccine.

The sample holds a few counts of this clonotype. The chain recombines TRBV20-1 with TRBJ1-4; 8 nucleotides line up with TRBD1. This CDR3 is 14 amino acids long. The germline V gene encodes CDR1 DFQATT and CDR2 SNEGSKA (reference sequence). The junction had 5 bases not matched to a gene; V was cut back by 2 bases and J by 6 bases. CDR3: CSARPTGGYEKLFF. The CDR3 nucleotides read TGCAGTGCTAGACCCACAGGGGGGTATGAAAAACTGTTTTTT.

This chain uses TRBV27 with TRBJ2-7, with TRBD2 matching 11 bases. V dropped 0 bases and J dropped 3; count of bases not matched to a gene: 7. The CDR3 extends over 17 amino acids. Germline-derived CDR1 and CDR2 are MNHEY and SMNVEV (reference sequence). The CDR3 region has the DNA TGTGCCAGCAGTTTATCCGGCGGGACTAGCGGCTTCTACGAGCAGTACTTC. Protein product: CASSLSGGTSGFYEQYF.

In this sample, this clonotype turned up many times. This rearrangement joins TRBV7-2 to TRBJ2-1; 8 bases fit TRBD1. V trimming: 4 bases; J trimming: 12 bases; junction bases outside the gene matches: 8. This CDR3 is 13 amino acids long. Germline lookup yields CDR1 SGHTA and CDR2 FQGNSA. CDR3 protein: CASSSNWGTGQFF. The CDR3, as DNA: TGTGCCAGCAGCTCCAATTGGGGGACAGGGCAGTTCTTC.

This clonotype has only a few counts. The genes are TRBV20-1 and TRBJ2-7, with D maybe TRBD2 (5 bases). This CDR3 comprises 15 residues. Germline CDR1 reads DFQATT; CDR2 reads SNEGSKA (reference sequence). The V gene lost 6 bases and the J gene lost 1 base, with 19 bases spanning the gap. The CDR3 sequence is CSAQTPHTSSYEQYF. The CDR3 region has the DNA TGCAGTGCCCAAACCCCCCATACTAGTTCCTACGAGCAGTACTTC.

This clonotype has just a few counts. V and J are TRBV7-8 and TRBJ2-5; 12 bases fit TRBD2. From germline, CDR1 is SGHVS and CDR2 FQNEAQ. This CDR3 contains 16 residues. Unmatched junction bases numbered 6, after V lost 3 bases and J lost 4 bases. CDR3 sequence (DNA): TGTGCCAGCAGCTTCCCTAGCGGGGGGGCAGGAGAGACCCAGTACTTC. Translated: CASSFPSGGAGETQYF.

This clonotype was seen ten or more times. V gene TRBV6-5 combines with J gene TRBJ2-7, with 9 bases aligning to TRBD1. The CDR3 length is 13 residues. Per the germline V gene, CDR1 is MNHEY and CDR2 is SVGAGI. V lost 4 bases and J lost 5; bases outside the gene matches: 3. CDR3 in amino acids: CASSWDRDNEQYF. The CDR3 bases are TGTGCCAGCAGTTGGGACAGGGATAACGAGCAGTACTTC.

This clonotype was picked up a small number of times. The chain combines TRBV6-5 with TRBJ1-1; no definite D call. Germline CDR1 and CDR2: MNHEY and SVGAGI. Trimming removed 0 bases at V and 4 bases at J, with 9 bases between. This CDR3 has 14 amino acids. CDR3 in DNA: TGTGCCAGCAGTTACTCGCCAGGAGGCACTGAAGCTTTCTTT. This codes for CASSYSPGGTEAFF.

This chain connects TRBV18 to TRBJ2-7; D call uncertain. The V and J ends lost 1 base and 2 bases respectively, with 9 bases between them. The CDR3 has 14 amino acids. In germline, CDR1 is KGHSH, CDR2 LQKENI. CDR3: CASSPRQVPYEQYF. In DNA form, the CDR3 reads TGTGCCAGCTCACCACGGCAGGTCCCCTACGAGCAGTACTTC.

This clonotype was detected ten times or more. The V and J genes are TRBV20-1 and TRBJ2-2; tentatively, D is TRBD2 (7 bases). V was cut by 2 bases and J by 0 bases, with 10 bases left in between. CDR1 DFQATT and CDR2 SNEGSKA come from the germline V gene (reference sequence). The CDR3 spans 15 residues. This CDR3 is CSARRGGANTGELFF. For the CDR3, the DNA is TGCAGTGCTAGAAGGGGGGGGGCGAACACCGGGGAGCTGTTTTTT.

This clonotype was observed a single time. Possible read error: a much larger clone is one base away. The CDR3: CASSPPASDEQYF. The CDR3 bases are TGTGCCAGCAGCCCCCCCGCCTCCGACGAGCAGTACTTC. The V gene is TRBV7-9, the J gene TRBJ2-7; no clear D. Germline values: CDR1 SEHNR, CDR2 FQNEAQ (reference sequence). CDR3 length: 13 residues.

V and J are TRBV20-1 and TRBJ1-5; tentatively, D is TRBD1 (5 bases). The CDR3 extends over 15 amino acids. Trimming removed 0 bases at V and 6 bases at J, with 15 bases between. From germline, CDR1 is DFQATT and CDR2 SNEGSKA (reference sequence). The CDR3 DNA reads TGCAGTGCTAGAGATGGTAAGGGGCTGACTCAGCCCCAGCATTTT. The encoded protein is CSARDGKGLTQPQHF.

The chain uses TRBV5-1 and TRBJ2-3; 13 nucleotides match TRBD2. Per the germline V gene, CDR1 is SGHRS and CDR2 is YFSETQ. CDR3 size: 18 residues. V dropped 4 bases and J dropped 1; count of bases not matched to a gene: 9. The CDR3 loop is CASSAGTSGTQGTDTQYF. Written as DNA, the CDR3 is TGCGCCAGCAGCGCCGGGACTAGCGGGACCCAGGGCACAGATACGCAGTATTTT.

This rearrangement joins TRBV4-1 to TRBJ2-3; no clear D gene. The germline CDR1 and CDR2 sequences are MGHRA and YSYEKL. V was pared by 8 bases and J by 0 bases, with 15 bases between. This CDR3 region has 15 residues. Here the CDR3 DNA reads TGCGCCAGCCGCCCGAGACCCACTAGCACAGATACGCAGTATTTT. Translating it yields CASRPRPTSTDTQYF.

This clonotype has just a few counts. The chain has TRBV6-2 or TRBV6-3 and TRBJ2-7; possible D gene TRBD1, 5 bases. The CDR3 is 15 residues long. V was clipped by 5 bases and J by 0 bases, with 14 bases between them. CDR1 is MNHEY, CDR2 SVGEGT, per germline. The chain's CDR3 is CASSHPRQSSYEQYF. The CDR3 bases are TGTGCCAGCAGTCATCCACGACAGTCCTCCTACGAGCAGTACTTC.

This clonotype was observed at least ten times. The chain employs TRBV4-2 and TRBJ2-4; D remains ambiguous. The V end was cut by 1 base, the J end by 1 base, with 5 bases between. Germline V CDR1 and CDR2: LGHNA, YNFKEQ. The CDR3 is 14 residues long. The CDR3 sequence: CASSQGVAKNIQYF. CDR3 DNA sequence: TGTGCCAGCAGCCAAGGGGTGGCCAAAAACATTCAGTACTTC.

The table lists this clonotype with a few counts. CDR3 region: CASSGTGLPSGELFF. In DNA form, the CDR3 reads TGTGCCAGCAGTGGAACGGGACTCCCCTCCGGGGAGCTGTTTTTT. The genes are TRBV6-1 and TRBJ2-2, with D possibly matching TRBD2 (6 bases). Germline CDR1 and CDR2: MNHNS and SASEGT. This CDR3 is 15 amino acids long. V was trimmed by 4 bases and J by 6 bases, leaving 15 bases between them.

The gene calls are TRBV7-2 and TRBJ2-7, with TRBD2 identical over 9 bases. J lost 0 bases, V lost 5 bases, and 5 bases had no gene match. The CDR3 contains 15 residues. The germline V gene encodes CDR1 SGHTA and CDR2 FQGNSA. The CDR3 loop reads CASSPLAGRSYEQYF. In DNA, the CDR3 is TGTGCCAGCAGCCCACTAGCGGGCCGCTCCTACGAGCAGTACTTC. The full variable domain, in which reference TRBV7-2 and TRBJ2-7 provide the parts outside the CDR3, is GAGVSQSPSNKVTEKGKDVELRCDPISGHTALYWYRQSLGQGLEFLIYFQGNSAPDKSGLPSDRFSAERTGGSVSTLTIQRTQQEDSAVYLCASSPLAGRSYEQYFGPGTRLTVT.

This clonotype was found many times. The chain uses TRBV11-2 and TRBJ2-3; TRBD2 matches at 7 bases. V lost 2 bases and J lost 2; bases outside the gene matches: 7. CDR3 size: 16 residues. Looked up from germline, CDR1 is SGHAT and CDR2 is FQNNGV. Written as DNA, the CDR3 is TGTGCCAGCAGCTTATTTCAGCGGGGAACCACAGATACGCAGTATTTT. Its translation is CASSLFQRGTTDTQYF.